In its sample, the clone carrying this TCR delta chain was seen many times. TCRdb re-called clones from the multiplex PCR reads using CATT. The sample has 85,000 to 90,000 delta-chain clones, around 1.4% seen once; the top ten hold under 9.5%. The sample originates from a study of γδ T cells in repeated Plasmodium falciparum infection. Overall study context: Donors were malaria-exposed Malian children or age- and gender-matched Australian children.

Sequencing was carried out using gamma-delta T cells from blood. This TCR was recovered from a pool of human donors (malaria-infected and uninfected, not separated).

CDR3 amino acids: CACDKVFLGDSPPHTDKLIF. In DNA form, the CDR3 reads TGTGCCTGTGACAAGGTCTTTCTGGGGGATTCTCCCCCCCACACCGATAAACTCATCTTT. The chain carries TRDV2 and TRDJ1, with TRDD3 matching 9 bases. The ends lost 2 bases at V and 0 bases at J; junction bases unmatched: 18. CDR1 and CDR2 (germline): GEAIGNYY, EKD. The CDR3 is 20 amino acids.